This entry lists 3 T cell receptor beta chains sequenced from one sample in a study of beta chain features in type 1 diabetes. Investigators reverse transcribed all isolated RNA, so they sequenced expressed TCRB transcripts. Some clones are missing from TCRdb's copy, which holds only in-frame ones; the method was immunoSEQ multiplex PCR. The sample consists of under 800,000 clones, roughly a sixth of them appearing once. Sequenced sample: naive CD4+ T cells from blood. The source is a man in his late teens or twenties in good health.

The rearrangement joins TRBV28 to TRBJ2-7; 12 bases are a match to TRBD1. CDR3 length equals 15 residues. The V and J ends lost 7 bases and 7 bases, in that order; junction bases with no gene match: 11. Germline lookup yields CDR1 MDHEN and CDR2 SYDVKM. CDR3: CASMEAGTGGWEQYF. In DNA form, the CDR3 reads TGTGCCAGCATGGAGGCCGGGACAGGGGGCTGGGAGCAGTACTTC.

The chain carries TRBV23-1 and TRBJ1-5; possibly TRBD1 for D (5 bases). TRBV23-1 is placed among ORFs of uncertain function. Deletions cut 0 bases from V and 4 bases from J, with 13 bases between. This CDR3 region has 16 residues. Here the CDR3 reads CASSQSKQGSNQPQHF. The CDR3 bases are TGCGCCAGCAGTCAATCGAAGCAGGGTTCGAATCAGCCCCAGCATTTT.

V and J are TRBV5-6 and TRBJ2-4, with unresolved D. Between the trimmed V and J ends, which lost 4 bases and 3 bases, there was a span of 17 bases. This CDR3 comprises 16 residues. Per the germline V gene, CDR1 is SGHDT and CDR2 is YYEEEE. The CDR3 DNA reads as TGTGCCAGCAGCCCCGTTGGCCTCCAGGTCAAAAACATTCAGTACTTC. It is translated as CASSPVGLQVKNIQYF.